The clone carrying this T cell receptor (beta chain) occurred many times. Its antigen is unknown. This sample is part of a study of T-cell reconstitution after alpha-beta-depleted transplantation in children. Germline-derived CDR1 and CDR2 are LGHNA and YSLEER. The CDR3 has 15 amino acids. Between the trimmed V and J ends, which lost 2 bases and 0 bases, there was a span of 8 bases. This sample's TCRbeta library carried unique molecular identifier barcodes. TCRdb re-called the PCR reads through MiXCR, storing one row per CDR3 protein. The repertoire holds 440,000 or so distinct CDR3 sequences, with approximately 41% as singletons. Findings and limits, study-wide: The origin of alpha-beta T cells about two months after transplant was reportedly several hundred expanded graft clones. At one year after transplant, newly produced T cells mostly accounted for T-cell counts and diversity.

The V and J genes are TRBV4-3 and TRBJ2-4; no reliable D call. Sample: PBMCs, taken before TCRalphabeta/CD19-depleted stem cell transplant. The receptor comes from a girl aged 2 to 9 with aplastic anemia, due to receive a stem cell transplant. CDR3 residues: CASSQSWAAKNIQYF. In DNA, the CDR3 is TGCGCCAGCAGCCAATCATGGGCAGCCAAAAACATTCAGTACTTC.